One and the same sample provided the 8 T cell receptor beta chains below, sequenced in a study of cytomegalovirus exposure and HLA in healthy donors (dated by TCRdb to about 2017). The library was prepared using the immunoSEQ multiplex PCR assay. The multiplex PCR relied on a mix of 60 forward primers for TCR Vbeta segments and 13 reverse primers for TCR Jbeta segments. TCRdb carries this immuneACCESS record with in-frame sequences only. Its versions omit some clonotypes, under half of them owing to an unresolved V gene in the studies checked, with the rest unexplained. The sample records 100,000 to 150,000 clones, 75% to 85% of which are singletons. The ten most abundant clones make up 5.5% to 7% of the sample. The source material was PBMCs. The source of these receptors is a woman in her thirties or forties in good health and CMV-seropositive.

V usage is TRBV28 and J usage is TRBJ2-7; maybe TRBD2 (6 bases). CDR1 is MDHEN, CDR2 SYDVKM, per germline. V was clipped by 5 bases and J by 0 bases, with 17 bases between them. The CDR3 runs to 16 residues. The CDR3 loop reads CASSTPGLSNSYEQYF. The CDR3 DNA reads TGTGCCAGCAGTACACCGGGACTTAGCAACTCCTACGAGCAGTACTTC.

This chain connects TRBV6-5 to TRBJ2-1; TRBD2 agrees at 10 bases. The germline gives CDR1 MNHEY, CDR2 SVGAGI. The J segment lost 7 bases and the V segment lost 6 bases, leaving 12 bases of the junction unmatched. The CDR3 runs 16 residues. The DNA for the CDR3 is TGTGCCAGCAGCTACCAAGCGGGAGGGCCAAGAAATGAGCAGTTCTTC. This encodes CASSYQAGGPRNEQFF.

The chain combines TRBV6-5 with TRBJ2-7; D is perhaps TRBD1 (5 bases). The germline gives CDR1 MNHEY, CDR2 SVGAGI. This CDR3 contains 14 residues. V lost 6 bases and J lost 3, with 15 bases in between. The CDR3 coding sequence is TGTGCCAGCAGCTCGGCAGGGCCGCGCTACGAGCAGTACTTC. Protein sequence: CASSSAGPRYEQYF.

J is TRBJ2-7 and V is TRBV23-1; possibly TRBD1 for D (6 bases). TRBV23-1 counts as an open reading frame of uncertain function. The CDR3 has 16 amino acids. The V end lost 3 bases, the J end lost 10 bases, and 25 bases lay between the germline ends. CDR3 residues: CASSHPDWNRARYQYF. The CDR3 DNA reads TGCGCCAGCAGTCACCCCGATTGGAACAGGGCCAGATATCAGTACTTC.

This chain joins TRBV6-1 and TRBJ2-1; D is unresolved. CDR1 and CDR2 from the germline V gene are MNHNS and SASEGT. This CDR3 has 13 residues. Trimming removed 6 bases from V and 0 bases from J, with 6 bases in between. CDR3 DNA sequence: TGTGCCAGCAGATCCAACTCCTACAATGAGCAGTTCTTC. Its protein is CASRSNSYNEQFF.

The V call is TRBV15, the J call TRBJ1-1; 7 bases line up with TRBD1. CDR1 LNHNV and CDR2 YYDKDF come from the germline V gene (reference sequence). The CDR3 runs to 15 residues. V dropped 0 bases and J dropped 4; count of bases not matched to a gene: 5. CDR3 coding DNA: TGTGCCACCAGCAGAGATCGGACAGGTGGCACTGAAGCTTTCTTT. Protein: CATSRDRTGGTEAFF.

In this sample, this clone turned up a few times. This rearrangement joins TRBV4-2 to TRBJ2-7; TRBD2 matches 9 bases. Germline V lookup: CDR1 LGHNA, CDR2 YNFKEQ. Trimming took 0 bases from V and 2 from J; bases not matched to a gene: 8. The CDR3 consists of 17 residues. This chain's CDR3 is CASSQDVPGTSPYEQYF. The CDR3 DNA sequence: TGTGCCAGCAGCCAAGATGTCCCCGGGACTAGCCCCTACGAGCAGTACTTC.

V usage is TRBV7-2 and J usage is TRBJ1-2, with D possibly matching TRBD1 (6 bases). Germline V gene sequence: CDR1 SGHTA, CDR2 FQGNSA. There are 17 residues in the CDR3. Trimming removed 6 bases from V and 4 bases from J, with 24 bases in between. The CDR3 spells CASSYRGGWGPSYGYTF. The CDR3 nucleotides are TGTGCCAGCAGTTATAGGGGGGGTTGGGGCCCCTCCTATGGCTACACCTTC.